This TCR beta chain derives from a study of OX40 agonist ivuxolimab in advanced cancers. Points from the study as a whole: It was also the case that some nonresponders had low normalized T-cell clonal expansion.

This clone occurred once. Its specificity is not known. V trimming: 1 base; J trimming: 4 bases; junction bases outside the gene matches: 6. Germline loops: CDR1 SGHTA, CDR2 FQGNSA. The CDR3 sequence is 15 residues long. Method: immunoSEQ multiplex PCR; TCRdb's copy keeps in-frame clones and lacks some. The table records tens of thousands of clones, more than 80% of them present only once. The clonotype originates from an adult with an advanced solid tumor such as melanoma, head and neck, liver or kidney cancer. The V and J genes are TRBV7-2 and TRBJ2-7; the match to TRBD1 covers 8 bases. The source material was CD4+ or CD8+ T cells sorted from blood, sampled in a trial of the OX40 agonist ivuxolimab. Here the CDR3 reads CASSLGAGGAYEQYF. The CDR3 DNA sequence: TGTGCCAGCAGCTTAGGTGCAGGGGGCGCGTACGAGCAGTACTTC. The variable domain in full, completed from reference TRBV7-2 and TRBJ2-7, reads GAGVSQSPSNKVTEKGKDVELRCDPISGHTALYWYRQSLGQGLEFLIYFQGNSAPDKSGLPSDRFSAERTGGSVSTLTIQRTQQEDSAVYLCASSLGAGGAYEQYFGPGTRLTVT.